Here is one T cell receptor (beta chain) with its context. The data were taken from a study of blood T cell repertoires in COVID-19. About the research overall: The United States, Italy and Spain supplied acute and convalescent COVID-19 samples. Sources were T cells, B-cell-depleted T cells, or PBMCs; the material itself was cDNA or gDNA.

Per the study methods: Counts of nucleated cells, estimated from reference gene primer amplification, were obtained. TCRdb's copy holds only in-frame clones and misses some; the assay was immunoSEQ multiplex PCR. V, J and clone size were drawn from that table, and D and trimming were deduced from the DNA. The top ten clones hold under 5.5% of a sample with 150,000 to 200,000 clones, roughly four fifths of them seen once. This receptor was obtained from a woman younger than 45 with acute or convalescent COVID-19. Input material: peripheral blood.

The CDR3 spells CASSLYEQYF. Here the CDR3 DNA reads TGTGCCAGCAGCCTGTACGAGCAGTACTTC. The gene calls are TRBV21-1 and TRBJ2-7; TRBD2, the table's D call, was not compared with the DNA. TRBV21-1 is a pseudogene. CDR3 size: 10 residues.